This T cell receptor (beta chain) was sequenced during a study of beta chain features in type 1 diabetes. Reverse transcribing all isolated RNA meant expressed TCRB transcripts were sequenced. Sequencing used immunoSEQ multiplex PCR; TCRdb keeps in-frame clones, though not all of them. The sample shows nearly 350,000 clones, around 8% of them seen only once. V lost 5 bases and J 2 bases, leaving 10 bases between the germline ends. Germline CDR1 SGHTA, CDR2 FQGNSA. The CDR3 runs 14 residues. This clone was seen more than once but under ten times. The receptor was derived from a woman between 18 and 29 years old in good health. The rearrangement links TRBV7-2 to TRBJ1-5, with a possible D match to TRBD1 (6 bases). What was sequenced was central memory CD4+ T cells from blood. DNA of the CDR3: TGTGCCAGCAGCCTTCGACAGGGCAATCAGCCCCAGCATTTT. It is translated as CASSLRQGNQPQHF. Filled out from reference TRBV7-2 and TRBJ1-5, the complete variable domain reads GAGVSQSPSNKVTEKGKDVELRCDPISGHTALYWYRQSLGQGLEFLIYFQGNSAPDKSGLPSDRFSAERTGGSVSTLTIQRTQQEDSAVYLCASSLRQGNQPQHFGDGTRLSIL.